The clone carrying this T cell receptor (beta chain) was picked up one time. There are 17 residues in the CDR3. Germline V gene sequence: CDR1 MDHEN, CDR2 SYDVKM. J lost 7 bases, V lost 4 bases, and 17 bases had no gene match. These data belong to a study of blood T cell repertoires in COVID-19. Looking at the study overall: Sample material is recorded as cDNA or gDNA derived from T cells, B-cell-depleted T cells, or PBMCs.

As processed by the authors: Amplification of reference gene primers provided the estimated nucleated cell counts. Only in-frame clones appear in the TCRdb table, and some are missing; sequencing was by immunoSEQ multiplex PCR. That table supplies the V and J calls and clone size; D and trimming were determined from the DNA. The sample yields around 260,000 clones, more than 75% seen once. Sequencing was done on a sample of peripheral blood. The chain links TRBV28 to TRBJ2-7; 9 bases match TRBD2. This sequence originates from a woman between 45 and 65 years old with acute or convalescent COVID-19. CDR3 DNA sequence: TGTGCCAGCAGTTCCCCCGTACTAGCGGGTCTCTTGGGGGAGCAGTACTTC. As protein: CASSSPVLAGLLGEQYF.